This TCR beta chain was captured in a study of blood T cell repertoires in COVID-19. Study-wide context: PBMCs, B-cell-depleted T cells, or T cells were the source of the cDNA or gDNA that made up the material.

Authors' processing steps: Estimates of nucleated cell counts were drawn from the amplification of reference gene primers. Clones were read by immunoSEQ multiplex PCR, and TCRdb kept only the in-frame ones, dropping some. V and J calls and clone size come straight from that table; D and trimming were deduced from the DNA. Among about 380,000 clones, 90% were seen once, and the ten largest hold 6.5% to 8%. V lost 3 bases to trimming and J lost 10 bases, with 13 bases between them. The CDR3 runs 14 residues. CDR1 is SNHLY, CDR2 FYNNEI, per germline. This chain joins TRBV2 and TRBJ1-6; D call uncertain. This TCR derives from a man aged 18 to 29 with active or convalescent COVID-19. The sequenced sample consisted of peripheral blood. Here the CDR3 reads CASSEEGMGSPLHF. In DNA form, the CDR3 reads TGTGCCAGCAGTGAGGAGGGCATGGGGTCACCCCTCCACTTT. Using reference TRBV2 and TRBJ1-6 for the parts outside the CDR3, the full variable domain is EPEVTQTPSHQVTQMGQEVILRCVPISNHLYFYWYRQILGQKVEFLVSFYNNEISEKSEIFDDQFSVERPDGSNFTLKIRSTKLEDSAMYFCASSEEGMGSPLHFGNGTRLTVT.